This TCR beta chain was found in a study of response to subunit inactivated influenza vaccine. Overall study results and limits: Authors proposed each seasonal influenza vaccination draws in few new T cells.

The CDR3 loop spans 13 amino acids. Per germline, CDR1 DFQATT and CDR2 SNEGSKA (reference sequence). The V gene end was trimmed by 6 bases and the J gene end by 5 bases; junction bases not matched to a gene: 5. TCRdb fed the RT-PCR reads into MiXCR, producing one record per CDR3 protein. Of about 650,000 distinct CDR3 sequences listed, around 13% are singletons. With regard to this clonotype: Antigen unknown.

The TCR comes from a man aged 45 to 65 who received an inactivated influenza vaccine. The chain links TRBV20-1 to TRBJ2-3; the match to TRBD2 covers 10 bases. Here the sequenced sample was PBMCs from blood, taken less than 15 days before vaccination. DNA of the CDR3: TGCAGTGCAAGGAGCGGGAGGGAAGATACGCAGTATTTT. It specifies CSARSGREDTQYF.